These 13 T cell receptor beta chains originate from one sample sequenced in a study of molecular identifiers for immune sequencing clone quantification. In TCRdb, the PCR reads were re-called with MiXCR into one record per CDR3 protein. The table lists about 640,000 distinct CDR3 sequences, just under 20% of them singletons. The sample taken for sequencing was naive CD8+ T cells from blood, with Jurkat cell RNA spiked in. Subset indicated: FACS-sorted CD8+CD4-CCR7+CD45RA+ naive T cells. These receptors originate from a human donor in good health. Some libraries in this study had Jurkat cell RNA spiked in.

This clonotype was seen ten or more times. The chain has TRBV5-1 and TRBJ2-7; 7 bases agree with TRBD2. Germline V gene data show CDR1 as SGHRS and CDR2 as YFSETQ. Trimming took 6 bases from V and 3 from J; bases not matched to a gene: 3. CDR3 length: 12 residues. CDR3 nucleotide sequence: TGCGCCAGCATTGGGGGGGGCTACGAGCAGTACTTC. Encoded protein: CASIGGGYEQYF.

This clonotype was detected many times. The genes are TRBV7-9 and TRBJ1-5; 7 positions agree with TRBD1. Germline loops: CDR1 SEHNR, CDR2 FQNEAQ (reference sequence). The ends lost 5 bases at V and 2 bases at J; junction bases unmatched: 6. The CDR3 contains 15 residues. Here the CDR3 DNA reads TGTGCCAGCAGCCCCGAGGGGGCCGGCAATCAGCCCCAGCATTTT. This sequence encodes CASSPEGAGNQPQHF.

A word on this clonotype: Given a much more abundant clone one base away, this may be a read error. CDR3 DNA sequence: TGTGCCAGCGGTCGGCCGCACGAGGAGACCCAGTACTTC. Protein product: CASGRPHEETQYF. The chain is built from TRBV6-2 or TRBV6-3 and TRBJ2-5, with D unclear. V lost 8 bases, J lost 5 bases, and 15 bases lay in between. The CDR3 is 13 residues long. Germline V CDR1 and CDR2: MNHEY, SVGEGT.

In regard to this clonotype: A single base separates this from a much larger clone, so it may be a read error. The final CDR3 position lacks the conserved phenylalanine or tryptophan, pointing to a likely read error. The chain combines TRBV27 with TRBJ2-7, with D possibly TRBD1 on 6 matching bases. V was cut by 4 bases and J by 4 bases, with 14 bases left in between. Per the germline V gene, CDR1 is MNHEY and CDR2 is SMNVEV (reference sequence). This CDR3 spans 14 amino acids. The DNA for the CDR3 is TGTGCCAGCAGTTCACTACAGGGAGCGTACGAGCAGTACCTC. This gives the protein CASSSLQGAYEQYL.

This clonotype was detected many times. CDR3 protein: CASSYFRSYEQYF. CDR3 DNA: TGTGCCAGCAGTTATTTTCGGTCCTACGAGCAGTACTTC. The chain carries TRBV12-3 or TRBV12-4 and TRBJ2-7; no firm D call. The CDR3 contains 13 residues. Trimming shortened V by 4 bases and J by 1 base, and 8 bases separated the two germline ends.

Details on this clonotype: At one end, the junction sequence differs from germline, possibly due to a read error. J is TRBJ1-1 and V is TRBV9; TRBD1 aligns across 7 bases. There are 15 residues in the CDR3. Germline CDR1 and CDR2: SGDLS and YYNGEE. CDR3 protein: CASRRDSLMNTGAFF. In DNA form, the CDR3 reads TGTGCCAGCAGGCGGGACAGTCTAATGAACACTGGAGCTTTCTTT.

The table lists this clonotype with many counts. The rearrangement links TRBV20-1 to TRBJ2-2; D unresolved. Germline-derived CDR1 and CDR2 are DFQATT and SNEGSKA (reference sequence). CDR3 size: 13 residues. Trimming shortened V by 2 bases and J by 2 bases, and 6 bases separated the two germline ends. The CDR3: CSARIPNTGELFF. As DNA, the CDR3 is TGCAGTGCTAGAATCCCAAACACCGGGGAGCTGTTTTTT.

Regarding this clonotype: A much larger clone sits a single nucleotide away, making a read error possible. The chain has TRBV10-3 and TRBJ1-1, with no clear D. Trimming took 10 bases from V and 7 from J, leaving 13 bases between them. The CDR3 is 11 residues long. Germline assignment: CDR1 ENHRY and CDR2 SYGVKD. The CDR3 spells CATEGRHEAFF. CDR3 nucleotide sequence: TGTGCCACCGAAGGGAGACATGAAGCTTTCTTT.

This clonotype was seen repeatedly, ten times or more. The chain joins TRBV10-3 to TRBJ1-5, with D hard to call. The germline gives CDR1 ENHRY, CDR2 SYGVKD. The CDR3 has 14 residues. V gave up 6 bases and J gave up 0 bases, with 9 bases separating them. CDR3 nucleotide sequence: TGTGCCATCAGCCCGGGCGGTAGCAATCAGCCCCAGCATTTT. This sequence encodes CAISPGGSNQPQHF.

This clonotype has a count of ten or more. The chain uses TRBV7-6 and TRBJ2-5, with 7 bases that match TRBD1. Germline V gives CDR1 SGHVS, CDR2 FNYEAQ. The J segment lost 5 bases and the V segment lost 5 bases, leaving 5 bases of the junction unmatched. This CDR3 spans 13 amino acids. The CDR3, as DNA: TGTGCCAGCAGCCAGACAGGGTTCGAGACCCAGTACTTC. Its translation: CASSQTGFETQYF.

In regard to this clonotype: A much larger clone sits a single nucleotide away, making a read error possible. This rearrangement joins TRBV27 to TRBJ2-3; 7 bases align to TRBD1. CDR3 length: 17 residues. The V and J ends lost 0 bases and 2 bases, in that order; junction bases with no gene match: 8. Germline V lookup: CDR1 MNHEY, CDR2 SMNVEV (reference sequence). In nucleotides, the CDR3 is TGTGCCAGCAGTTTATCGTGGGTACAGGGGTCCACAGATACGCAGTATTTT. Its protein is CASSLSWVQGSTDTQYF.

This clonotype was seen repeatedly, ten times or more. The chain carries TRBV9 and TRBJ2-3, with 12 nucleotides matching TRBD2. V gave up 4 bases and J gave up 2 bases; unmatched junction bases: 2. Germline assignment: CDR1 SGDLS and CDR2 YYNGEE. The CDR3 loop spans 15 amino acids. CDR3 in amino acids: CASSTSGGHTDTQYF. CDR3 sequence (DNA): TGTGCCAGCAGCACTAGCGGGGGGCACACAGATACGCAGTATTTT. The full variable domain, with the rest looked up from reference TRBV9 and TRBJ2-3, is DSGVTQTPKHLITATGQRVTLRCSPRSGDLSVYWYQQSLDQGLQFLIQYYNGEERAKGNILERFSAQQFPDLHSELNLSSLELGDSALYFCASSTSGGHTDTQYFGPGTRLTVL.

This clonotype was found a few times. This sequence joins TRBV7-9 and TRBJ2-5, with D perhaps matching TRBD2 (5 bases). V gave up 1 base and J gave up 5 bases, with 14 bases separating them. CDR1 and CDR2 from the germline V gene are SEHNR and FQNEAQ (reference sequence). The CDR3 length is 15 residues. The CDR3 bases are TGTGCCAGCAGCTTAGGAGGTGAGGGTATGGAGACCCAGTACTTC. It translates to CASSLGGEGMETQYF.